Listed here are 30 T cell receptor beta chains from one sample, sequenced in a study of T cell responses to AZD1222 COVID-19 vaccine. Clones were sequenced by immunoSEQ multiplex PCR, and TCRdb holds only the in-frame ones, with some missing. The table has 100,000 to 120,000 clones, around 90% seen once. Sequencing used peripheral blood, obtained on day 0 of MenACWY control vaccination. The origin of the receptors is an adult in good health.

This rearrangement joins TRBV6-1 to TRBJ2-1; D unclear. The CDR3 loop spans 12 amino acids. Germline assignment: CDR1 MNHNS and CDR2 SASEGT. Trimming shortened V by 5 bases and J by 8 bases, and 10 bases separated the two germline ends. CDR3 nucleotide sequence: TGTGCCAGCAGTTATACGGGTGATGAGCAGTTCTTC. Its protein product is CASSYTGDEQFF.

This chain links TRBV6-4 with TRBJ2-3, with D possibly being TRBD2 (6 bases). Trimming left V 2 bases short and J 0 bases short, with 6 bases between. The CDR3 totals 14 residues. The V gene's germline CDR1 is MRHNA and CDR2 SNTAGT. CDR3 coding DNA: TGTGCCAGCAGTGACGGGACTAGCACAGATACGCAGTATTTT. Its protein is CASSDGTSTDTQYF.

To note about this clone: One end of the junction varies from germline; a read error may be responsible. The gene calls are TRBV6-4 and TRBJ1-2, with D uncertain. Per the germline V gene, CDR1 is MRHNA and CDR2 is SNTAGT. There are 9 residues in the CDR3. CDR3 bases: TGTGCCAGCAGTACCGGACGGGCCTTC. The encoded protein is CASSTGRAF.

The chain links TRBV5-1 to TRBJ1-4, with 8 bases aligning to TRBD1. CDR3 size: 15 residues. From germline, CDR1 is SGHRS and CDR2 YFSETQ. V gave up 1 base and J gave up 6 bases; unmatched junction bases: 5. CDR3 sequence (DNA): TGCGCCAGCAGCTTGAATACAGGGGGTTATGAAAAACTGTTTTTT. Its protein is CASSLNTGGYEKLFF.

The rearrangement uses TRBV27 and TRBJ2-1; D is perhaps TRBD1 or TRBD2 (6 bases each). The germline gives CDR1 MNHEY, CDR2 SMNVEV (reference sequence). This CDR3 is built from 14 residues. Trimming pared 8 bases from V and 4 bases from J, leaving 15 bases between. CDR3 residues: CASGGGIDYNEQFF. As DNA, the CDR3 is TGTGCCAGCGGAGGGGGGATCGATTACAATGAGCAGTTCTTC.

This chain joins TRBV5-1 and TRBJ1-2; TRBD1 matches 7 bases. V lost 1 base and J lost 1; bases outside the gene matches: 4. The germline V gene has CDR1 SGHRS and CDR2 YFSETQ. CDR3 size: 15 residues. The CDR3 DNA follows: TGCGCCAGCAGCTTGTCGGCAGGGGGTAACTATGGCTACACCTTC. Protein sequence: CASSLSAGGNYGYTF.

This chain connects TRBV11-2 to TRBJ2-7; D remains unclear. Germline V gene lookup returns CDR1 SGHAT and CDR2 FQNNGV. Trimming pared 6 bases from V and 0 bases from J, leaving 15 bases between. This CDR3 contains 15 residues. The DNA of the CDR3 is TGTGCCAGCAGGCGATCGACGTTCGGCTCCTACGAGCAGTACTTC. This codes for CASRRSTFGSYEQYF.

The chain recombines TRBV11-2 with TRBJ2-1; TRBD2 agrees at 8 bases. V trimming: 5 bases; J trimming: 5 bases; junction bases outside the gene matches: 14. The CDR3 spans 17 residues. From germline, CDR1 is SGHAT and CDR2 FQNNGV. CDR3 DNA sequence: TGTGCCAGCAGCCCCGTGCCCAGTGCGGGGGGAGACAATGAGCAGTTCTTC. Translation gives CASSPVPSAGGDNEQFF.

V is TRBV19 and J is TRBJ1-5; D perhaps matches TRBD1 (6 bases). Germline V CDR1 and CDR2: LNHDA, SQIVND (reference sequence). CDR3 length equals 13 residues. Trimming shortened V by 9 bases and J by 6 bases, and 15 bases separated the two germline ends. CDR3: CASTDRPLQPQHF. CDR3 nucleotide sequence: TGTGCCAGCACCGACAGGCCCCTTCAGCCCCAGCATTTT.

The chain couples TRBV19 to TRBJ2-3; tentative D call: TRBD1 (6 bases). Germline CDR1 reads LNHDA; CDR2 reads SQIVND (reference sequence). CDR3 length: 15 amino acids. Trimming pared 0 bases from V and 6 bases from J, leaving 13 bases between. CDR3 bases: TGTGCCAGTAGTATAGACCCAGGGGCAGGGGATACGCAGTATTTT. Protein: CASSIDPGAGDTQYF. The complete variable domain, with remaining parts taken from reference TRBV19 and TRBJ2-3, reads DGGITQSPKYLFRKEGQNVTLSCEQNLNHDAMYWYRQDPGQGLRLIYYSQIVNDFQKGDIAEGYSVSREKKESFPLTVTSAQKNPTAFYLCASSIDPGAGDTQYFGPGTRLTVL.

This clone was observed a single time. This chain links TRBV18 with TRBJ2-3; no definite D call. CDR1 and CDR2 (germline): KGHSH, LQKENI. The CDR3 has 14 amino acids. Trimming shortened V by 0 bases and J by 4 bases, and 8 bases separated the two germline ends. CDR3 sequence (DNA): TGTGCCAGCTCACCACCTTCTGGGGCAGATACGCAGTATTTT. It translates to CASSPPSGADTQYF.

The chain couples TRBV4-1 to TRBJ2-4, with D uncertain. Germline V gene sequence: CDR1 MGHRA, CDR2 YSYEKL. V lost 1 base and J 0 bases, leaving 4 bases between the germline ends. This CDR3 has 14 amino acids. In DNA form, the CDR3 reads TGCGCCAGCAGCCAAGTGACAGCCAAAAACATTCAGTACTTC. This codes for CASSQVTAKNIQYF.

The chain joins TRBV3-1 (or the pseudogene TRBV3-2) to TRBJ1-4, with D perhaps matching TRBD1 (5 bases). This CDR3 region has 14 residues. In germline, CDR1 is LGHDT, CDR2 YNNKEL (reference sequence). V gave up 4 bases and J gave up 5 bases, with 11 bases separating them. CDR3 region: CASSRDRENEKLFF. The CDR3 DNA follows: TGTGCCAGCAGCCGCGACAGAGAAAATGAAAAACTGTTTTTT.

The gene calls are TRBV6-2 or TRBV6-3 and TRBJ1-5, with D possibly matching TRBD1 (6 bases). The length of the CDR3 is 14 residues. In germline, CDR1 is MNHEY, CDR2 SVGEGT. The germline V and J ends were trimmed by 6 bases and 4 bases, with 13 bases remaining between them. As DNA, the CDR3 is TGTGCCAGCAGCCGATGGACAGAAAATCAGCCCCAGCATTTT. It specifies CASSRWTENQPQHF.

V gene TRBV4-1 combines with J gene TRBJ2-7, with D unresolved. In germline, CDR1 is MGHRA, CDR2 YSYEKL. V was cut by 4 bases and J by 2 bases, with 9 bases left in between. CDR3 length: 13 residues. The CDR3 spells CASSPGRPYEQYF. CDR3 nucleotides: TGCGCCAGCAGCCCCGGCCGCCCCTACGAGCAGTACTTC.

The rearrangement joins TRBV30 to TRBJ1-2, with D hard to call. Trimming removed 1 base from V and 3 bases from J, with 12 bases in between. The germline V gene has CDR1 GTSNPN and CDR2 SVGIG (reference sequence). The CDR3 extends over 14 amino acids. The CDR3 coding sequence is TGTGCCTGGAGTGGCCCTGGTGGAGACTATGGCTACACCTTC. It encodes CAWSGPGGDYGYTF.

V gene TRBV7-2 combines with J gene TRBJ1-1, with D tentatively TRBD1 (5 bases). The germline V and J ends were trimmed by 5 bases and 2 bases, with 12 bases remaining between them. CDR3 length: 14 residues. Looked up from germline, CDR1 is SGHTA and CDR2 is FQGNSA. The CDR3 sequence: CASSLPTENTEAFF. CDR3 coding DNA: TGTGCCAGCAGCCTCCCGACAGAAAACACTGAAGCTTTCTTT. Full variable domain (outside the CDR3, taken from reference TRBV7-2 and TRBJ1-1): GAGVSQSPSNKVTEKGKDVELRCDPISGHTALYWYRQSLGQGLEFLIYFQGNSAPDKSGLPSDRFSAERTGGSVSTLTIQRTQQEDSAVYLCASSLPTENTEAFFGQGTRLTVV.

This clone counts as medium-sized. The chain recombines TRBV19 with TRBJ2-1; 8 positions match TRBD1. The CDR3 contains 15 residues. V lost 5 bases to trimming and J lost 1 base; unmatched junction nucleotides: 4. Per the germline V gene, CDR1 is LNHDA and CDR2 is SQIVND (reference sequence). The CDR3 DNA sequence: TGTGCCAGTAGTTTAACAGGGGGATCCTACAATGAGCAGTTCTTC. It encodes CASSLTGGSYNEQFF.

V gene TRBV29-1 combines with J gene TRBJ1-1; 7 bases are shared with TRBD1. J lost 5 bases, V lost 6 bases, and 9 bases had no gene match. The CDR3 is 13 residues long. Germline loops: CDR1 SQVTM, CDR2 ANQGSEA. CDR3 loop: CSVQQGVGTEAFF. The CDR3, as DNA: TGCAGCGTGCAGCAGGGGGTTGGAACTGAAGCTTTCTTT.

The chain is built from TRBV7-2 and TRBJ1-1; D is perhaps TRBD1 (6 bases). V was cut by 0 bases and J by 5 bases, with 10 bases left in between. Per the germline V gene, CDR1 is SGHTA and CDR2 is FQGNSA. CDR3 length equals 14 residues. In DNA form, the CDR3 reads TGTGCCAGCAGCTTAGCGGCCAGGGGTACTGAAGCTTTCTTT. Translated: CASSLAARGTEAFF.

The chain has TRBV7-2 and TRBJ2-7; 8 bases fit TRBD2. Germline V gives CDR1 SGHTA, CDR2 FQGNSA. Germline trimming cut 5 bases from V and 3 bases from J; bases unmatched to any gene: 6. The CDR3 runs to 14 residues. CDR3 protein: CASSPGLGNYEQYF. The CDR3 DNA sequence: TGTGCCAGCAGCCCGGGACTAGGGAACTACGAGCAGTACTTC.

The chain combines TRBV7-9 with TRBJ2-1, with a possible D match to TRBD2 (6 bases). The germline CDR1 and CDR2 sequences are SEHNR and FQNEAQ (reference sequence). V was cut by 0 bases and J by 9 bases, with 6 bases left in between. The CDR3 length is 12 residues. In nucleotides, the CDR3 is TGTGCCAGCAGCTTAGCGGGGGGTGAGCAGTTCTTC. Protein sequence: CASSLAGGEQFF. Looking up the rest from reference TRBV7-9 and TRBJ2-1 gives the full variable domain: DTGVSQNPRHKITKRGQNVTFRCDPISEHNRLYWYRQTLGQGPEFLTYFQNEAQLEKSRLLSDRFSAERPKGSFSTLEIQRTEQGDSAMYLCASSLAGGEQFFGPGTRLTVL.

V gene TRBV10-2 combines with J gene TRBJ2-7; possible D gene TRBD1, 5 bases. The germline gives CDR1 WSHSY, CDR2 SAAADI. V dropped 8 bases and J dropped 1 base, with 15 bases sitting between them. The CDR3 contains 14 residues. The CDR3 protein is CASVAAGYSYEQYF. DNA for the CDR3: TGCGCCAGCGTGGCGGCAGGGTATTCCTACGAGCAGTACTTC.

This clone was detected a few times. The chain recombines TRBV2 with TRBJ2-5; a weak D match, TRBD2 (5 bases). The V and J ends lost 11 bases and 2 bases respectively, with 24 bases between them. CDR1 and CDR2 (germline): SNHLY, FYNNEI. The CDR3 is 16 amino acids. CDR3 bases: TGTGCCCTCCGGCCCCCTAAACTAGGTCAACAAGAGACCCAGTACTTC. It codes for CALRPPKLGQQETQYF.

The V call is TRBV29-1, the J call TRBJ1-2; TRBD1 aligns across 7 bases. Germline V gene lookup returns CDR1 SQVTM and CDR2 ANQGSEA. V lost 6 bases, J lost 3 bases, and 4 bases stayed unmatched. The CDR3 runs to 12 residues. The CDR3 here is CSVMDRHYGYTF. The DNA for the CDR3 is TGCAGCGTGATGGACAGGCACTATGGCTACACCTTC.

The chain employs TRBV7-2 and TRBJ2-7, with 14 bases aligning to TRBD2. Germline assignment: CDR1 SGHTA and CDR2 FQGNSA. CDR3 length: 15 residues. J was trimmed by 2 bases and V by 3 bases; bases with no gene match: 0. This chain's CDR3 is CASSLTSGGAYEQYF. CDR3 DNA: TGTGCCAGCAGCTTGACTAGCGGGGGGGCCTACGAGCAGTACTTC.

The CDR3 coding sequence is TGTGCCAGCAGAGACGGGGGGGCTAAGGAGCAGTTCTTC. Amino acids: CASRDGGAKEQFF. This chain connects TRBV7-3 to TRBJ2-1, with 8 bases that match TRBD2. The CDR3 length is 13 residues. V gave up 6 bases and J gave up 10 bases; unmatched junction bases: 8. Germline loops: CDR1 SGHTA, CDR2 FQGTGA. Looking up the rest from reference TRBV7-3 and TRBJ2-1 gives the full variable domain: GAGVSQTPSNKVTEKGKYVELRCDPISGHTALYWYRQSLGQGPEFLIYFQGTGAADDSGLPNDRFFAVRPEGSVSTLKIQRTERGDSAVYLCASRDGGAKEQFFGPGTRLTVL.

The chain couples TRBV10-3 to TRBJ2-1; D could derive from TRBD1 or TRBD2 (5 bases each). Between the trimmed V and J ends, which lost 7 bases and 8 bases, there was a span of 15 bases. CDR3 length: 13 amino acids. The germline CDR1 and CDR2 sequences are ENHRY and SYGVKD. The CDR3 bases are TGTGCCATCAATGGGGCTCAGGGACATGAGCAGTTCTTC. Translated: CAINGAQGHEQFF.

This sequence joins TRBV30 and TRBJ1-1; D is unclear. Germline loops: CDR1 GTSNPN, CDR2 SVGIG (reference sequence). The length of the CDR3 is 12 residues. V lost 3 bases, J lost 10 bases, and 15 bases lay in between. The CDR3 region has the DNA TGTGCCTGGAGGATTCCGGGATACCCAGCTTTCTTT. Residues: CAWRIPGYPAFF.

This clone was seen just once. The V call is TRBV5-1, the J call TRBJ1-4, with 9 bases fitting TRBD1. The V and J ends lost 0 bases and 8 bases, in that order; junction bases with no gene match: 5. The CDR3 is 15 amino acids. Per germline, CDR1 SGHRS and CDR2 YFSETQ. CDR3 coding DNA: TGCGCCAGCAGCTTGGAGGGGACAGGGCAAGAAAAACTGTTTTTT. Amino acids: CASSLEGTGQEKLFF.